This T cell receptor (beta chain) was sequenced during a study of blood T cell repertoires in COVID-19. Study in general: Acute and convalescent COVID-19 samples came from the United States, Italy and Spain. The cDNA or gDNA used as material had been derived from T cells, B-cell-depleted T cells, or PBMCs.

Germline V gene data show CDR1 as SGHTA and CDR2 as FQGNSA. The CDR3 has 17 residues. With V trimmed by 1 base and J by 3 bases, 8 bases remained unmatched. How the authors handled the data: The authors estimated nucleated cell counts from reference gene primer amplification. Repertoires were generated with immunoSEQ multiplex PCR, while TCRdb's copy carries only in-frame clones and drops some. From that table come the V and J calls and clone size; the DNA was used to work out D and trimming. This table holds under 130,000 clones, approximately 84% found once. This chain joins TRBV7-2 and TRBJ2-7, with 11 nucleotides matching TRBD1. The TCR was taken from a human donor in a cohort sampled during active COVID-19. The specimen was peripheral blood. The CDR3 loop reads CASSLDTTGTGGYEQYF. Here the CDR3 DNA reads TGTGCCAGCAGCTTAGACACCACCGGGACAGGGGGCTACGAGCAGTACTTC.